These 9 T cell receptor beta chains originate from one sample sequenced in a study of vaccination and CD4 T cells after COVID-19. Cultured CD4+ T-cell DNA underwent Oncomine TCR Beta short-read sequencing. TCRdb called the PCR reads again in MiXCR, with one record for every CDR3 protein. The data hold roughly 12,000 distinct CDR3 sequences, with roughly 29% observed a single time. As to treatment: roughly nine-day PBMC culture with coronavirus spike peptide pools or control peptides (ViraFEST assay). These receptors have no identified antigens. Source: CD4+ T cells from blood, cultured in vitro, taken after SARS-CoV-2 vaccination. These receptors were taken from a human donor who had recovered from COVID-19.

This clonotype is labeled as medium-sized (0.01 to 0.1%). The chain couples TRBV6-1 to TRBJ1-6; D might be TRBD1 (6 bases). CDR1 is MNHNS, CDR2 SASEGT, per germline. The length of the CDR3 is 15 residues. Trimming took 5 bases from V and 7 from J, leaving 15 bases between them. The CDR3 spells CASSPSRTANSPLHF. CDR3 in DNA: TGTGCCAGCAGTCCCTCCCGGACAGCGAATTCACCCCTCCACTTT.

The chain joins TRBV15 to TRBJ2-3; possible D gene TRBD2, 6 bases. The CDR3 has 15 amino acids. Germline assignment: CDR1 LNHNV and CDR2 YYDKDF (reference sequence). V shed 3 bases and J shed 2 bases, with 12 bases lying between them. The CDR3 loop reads CATSRPSANTDTQYF. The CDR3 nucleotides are TGTGCCACCAGCAGGCCTAGCGCGAACACAGATACGCAGTATTTT.

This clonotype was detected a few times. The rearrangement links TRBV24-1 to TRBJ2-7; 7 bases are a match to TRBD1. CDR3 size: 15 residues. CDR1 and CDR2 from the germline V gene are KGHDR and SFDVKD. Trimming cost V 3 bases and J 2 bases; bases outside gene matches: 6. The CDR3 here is CATSDPRDRTYEQYF. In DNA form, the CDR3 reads TGTGCCACCAGTGATCCTCGGGACAGAACCTACGAGCAGTACTTC.

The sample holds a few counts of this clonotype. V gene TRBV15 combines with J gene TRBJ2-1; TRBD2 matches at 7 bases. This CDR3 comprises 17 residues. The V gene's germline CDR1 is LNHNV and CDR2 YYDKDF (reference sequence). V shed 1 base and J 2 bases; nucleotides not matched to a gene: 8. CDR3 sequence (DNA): TGTGCCACCAGCAGAGGGGGCGGGGGTTTTGCCTACAATGAGCAGTTCTTC. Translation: CATSRGGGGFAYNEQFF.

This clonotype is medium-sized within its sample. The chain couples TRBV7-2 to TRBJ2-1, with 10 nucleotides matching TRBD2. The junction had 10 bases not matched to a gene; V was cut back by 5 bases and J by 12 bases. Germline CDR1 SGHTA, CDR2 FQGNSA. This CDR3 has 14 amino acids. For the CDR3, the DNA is TGTGCCAGCAGCCAACCTCTAGCGGGAGTTTCGCAGTTCTTC. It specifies CASSQPLAGVSQFF.

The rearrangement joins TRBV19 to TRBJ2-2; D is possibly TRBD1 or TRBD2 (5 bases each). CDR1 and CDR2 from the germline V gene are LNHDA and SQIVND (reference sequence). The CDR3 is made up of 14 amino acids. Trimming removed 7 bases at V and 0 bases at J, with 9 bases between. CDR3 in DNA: TGTGCCAGTATAGGGACGGCGAACACCGGGGAGCTGTTTTTT. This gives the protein CASIGTANTGELFF.

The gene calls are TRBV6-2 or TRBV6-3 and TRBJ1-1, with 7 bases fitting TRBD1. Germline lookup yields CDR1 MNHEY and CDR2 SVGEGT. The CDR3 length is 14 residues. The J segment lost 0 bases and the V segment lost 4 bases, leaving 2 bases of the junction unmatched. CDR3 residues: CASSSGQVNTEAFF. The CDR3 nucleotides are TGTGCCAGCAGTTCCGGACAGGTGAACACTGAAGCTTTCTTT.

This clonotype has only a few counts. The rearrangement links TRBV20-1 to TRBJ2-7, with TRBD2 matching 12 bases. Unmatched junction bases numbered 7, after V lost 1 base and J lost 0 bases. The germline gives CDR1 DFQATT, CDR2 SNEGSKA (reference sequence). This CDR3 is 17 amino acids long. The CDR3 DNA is TGCAGTGCTAGAGCTCTTCCTAGCGGGAGGGCCTCCTACGAGCAGTACTTC. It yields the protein CSARALPSGRASYEQYF.

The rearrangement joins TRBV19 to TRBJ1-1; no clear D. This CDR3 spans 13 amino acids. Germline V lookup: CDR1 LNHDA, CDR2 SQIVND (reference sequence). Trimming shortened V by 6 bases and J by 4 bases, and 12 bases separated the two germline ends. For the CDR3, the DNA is TGTGCCAGTAGATCTCTCGAGCTCACTGAAGCTTTCTTT. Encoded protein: CASRSLELTEAFF.